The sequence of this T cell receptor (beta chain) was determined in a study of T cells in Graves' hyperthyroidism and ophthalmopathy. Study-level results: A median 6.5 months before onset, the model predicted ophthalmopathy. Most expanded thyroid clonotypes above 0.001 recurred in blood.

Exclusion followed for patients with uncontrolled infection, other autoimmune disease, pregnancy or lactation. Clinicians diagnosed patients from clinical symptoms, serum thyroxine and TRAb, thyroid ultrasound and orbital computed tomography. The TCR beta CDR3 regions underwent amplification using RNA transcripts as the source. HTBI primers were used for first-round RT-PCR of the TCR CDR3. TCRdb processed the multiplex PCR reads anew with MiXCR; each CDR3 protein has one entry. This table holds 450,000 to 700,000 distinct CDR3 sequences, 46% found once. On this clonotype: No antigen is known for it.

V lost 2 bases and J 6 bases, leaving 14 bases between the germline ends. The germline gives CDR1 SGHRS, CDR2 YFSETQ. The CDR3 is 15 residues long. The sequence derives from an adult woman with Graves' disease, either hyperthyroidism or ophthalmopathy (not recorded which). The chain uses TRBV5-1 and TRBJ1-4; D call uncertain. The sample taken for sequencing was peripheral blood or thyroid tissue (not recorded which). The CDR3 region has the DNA TGCGCCAGCAGCTTTGACGGAGTAAAACATGAAAAACTGTTTTTT. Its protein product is CASSFDGVKHEKLFF.